This T cell receptor beta chain was profiled in a study of T-cell memory formation after mild COVID-19. Constant-segment-primed 5'RACE gave TCR alpha and TCR beta cDNA libraries with sample barcodes and UMIs. A single record per CDR3 protein comes from TCRdb applying MiXCR to the 5' RACE reads. The sample has some 150,000 distinct CDR3 sequences; around 15% are singletons. Notes on this clonotype: What it binds is not known.

Study-wide results and limits: Clones contracting over day 15 to 85 were CD4/CD8 balanced, with later expanders leaning CD4+. There were some responding clones in pre-infection memory, which suggested that cross-reactive memory had joined. CM and EM subsets held most contracting CD4+ clones; EMRA held CD8+ ones.

Germline values: CDR1 MGHRA, CDR2 YSYEKL. This CDR3 region has 16 residues. J lost 5 bases, V lost 4 bases, and 10 bases had no gene match. The sample taken for sequencing was PBMCs or a T cell subset sorted from them (not recorded which). The chain links TRBV4-1 to TRBJ2-1; 8 nucleotides line up with TRBD1. The receptor's source is an adult woman who had mild COVID-19 (a few samples of this study predate the infection). Cell type and time point are not known. This CDR3 reads CASSPPGQGKDNEQFF. The DNA of the CDR3 is TGCGCCAGCAGCCCCCCCGGACAGGGAAAGGACAATGAGCAGTTCTTC.